The entry that follows covers one TCR beta chain sequence. The sample holds one count of this clone. Its antigen is unknown. One base away there is no much larger clone; base qualities are not given. The collaborating institutions used their own protocols to collect whole blood in K2EDTA tubes. For TCRbeta analysis, collaborators shipped samples in one of three forms: frozen whole blood, isolated PBMCs, or DNA extracted from either of those sample types. This specimen belongs to a study of blood T cell repertoires in COVID-19 (dated by TCRdb to 2020 to 2022). Concerning the study at large: Samples from collaborators originated in the United States, Italy and Spain and spanned both the acute and convalescent phases of COVID-19. The prospective study material was composed of cDNA or gDNA derived from T cells, B-cell-depleted T cells, or PBMCs. The dataset comprised deeply sampled blood TCRbeta repertoires from subjects exposed to, actively infected with, or recovered from COVID-19. The repertoires were released in a freely available public database meant as a resource for research on the immune response to SARS-CoV-2. The samples were drawn from the first 160 participants of the ongoing ImmuneRACE study and from 1,200 or so subjects provided by 6 global collaborators. A de-identified subject ID, COVID-19 status, age in years and sex were almost always included in the sample metadata. Where HLA class I and class II types were available, the types were taken from metadata supplied by the sample provider, not from assay-based typing. General findings and caveats noted by the study authors: Clinical and demographic metadata were provided uncurated, with the amount varying by source and participant.

V sheds 4 bases and J sheds 2 bases, leaving 15 bases between their ends. The germline V gene (reference sequence) sets CDR1 to GTSNPN and CDR2 to SVGIG. Counted from cysteine to phenylalanine, this CDR3 has 14 amino acids. The read is trimmed to its CDR3 DNA, 42 bases read in frame from base 1. TCRbeta CDR3 regions were amplified from genomic DNA by means of the immunoSEQ Assay, a bias-controlled multiplex PCR. Turning to the authors' computational methods: The number of nucleated cells in each sample was estimated by amplification of reference gene primers within the assay. Sequence reads were collapsed and filtered to measure the absolute abundance of every unique TCRbeta CDR3 rearrangement. Productive Simpson clonality was computed per sample as the square root of Simpson's diversity index over productive rearrangements. TCRdb obtained this table from immuneACCESS and retained in-frame rearrangements with V and J assigned. These tables miss some clones; where compared with another copy, unresolved V genes account for less than half of the shortfall, and the remainder is unexplained. V and J calls and clone size are copied from that table; D and trimming were computed from the DNA. A total of under 200,000 clones appear in this sample, around 85% of them only once. 2.1% of the sample lies in the top ten.

The chain joins TRBV30 to TRBJ2-7; the D gene remains uncertain. The specimen sequenced was peripheral blood. The source is a man between 65 and 80 years old with active or convalescent COVID-19. The sequence in DNA is TGTGCCTGGAATCCGAGGCCAGCTACCTACGAGCAGTACTTC. Translated, this is CAWNPRPATYEQYF.